These 12 T cell receptor beta chains originate from one sample sequenced in a study of blood T cell repertoires in COVID-19. Using immunoSEQ multiplex PCR, the repertoire was profiled, and TCRdb retains in-frame clones only, with some absent. The sample includes about 81,000 clones, 89% of them seen just once. Sequencing used peripheral blood. The receptor set was obtained from a man between 70 and 80 years old with active or convalescent COVID-19.

The gene calls are TRBV5-5 and TRBJ1-6; maybe TRBD1 (6 bases). The CDR3 runs to 18 residues. Germline loops: CDR1 SGHKS, CDR2 YYEKEE (reference sequence). Trimming cost V 4 bases and J 7 bases, with 24 bases left between them. The CDR3: CASSLQGGLYYENSPLHF. Written as DNA, the CDR3 is TGTGCCAGCAGCCTACAGGGTGGCCTATACTATGAGAATTCACCCCTCCACTTT. Combining the CDR3 with reference TRBV5-5 and TRBJ1-6 gives the whole variable domain DAGVTQSPTHLIKTRGQQVTLRCSPISGHKSVSWYQQVLGQGPQFIFQYYEKEERGRGNFPDRFSARQFPNYSSELNVNALLLGDSALYLCASSLQGGLYYENSPLHFGNGTRLTVT.

The gene calls are TRBV9 and TRBJ2-5; the match to TRBD1 covers 11 bases. This CDR3 contains 18 residues. V was clipped by 4 bases and J by 3 bases; unmatched bases: 14. From germline, CDR1 is SGDLS and CDR2 YYNGEE. The CDR3 here is CASSPEVRGQGAKETQYF. DNA for the CDR3: TGTGCCAGCAGCCCAGAAGTAAGAGGACAGGGGGCGAAAGAGACCCAGTACTTC.

J is TRBJ1-2 and V is TRBV7-8; no reliable D call. Germline values: CDR1 SGHVS, CDR2 FQNEAQ. Between the trimmed V and J ends, which lost 5 bases and 0 bases, there was a span of 7 bases. The CDR3 is 13 amino acids. As DNA, the CDR3 is TGTGCCAGCAGCCCTTACACTAACTATGGCTACACCTTC. The encoded protein is CASSPYTNYGYTF.

This chain connects TRBV5-6 to TRBJ2-3, with TRBD1 matching over 7 bases. V lost 6 bases and J lost 0; bases outside the gene matches: 10. The CDR3 runs to 16 residues. The germline V gene has CDR1 SGHDT and CDR2 YYEEEE. CDR3 protein: CASIRGIDLSTDTQYF. CDR3 coding DNA: TGTGCCAGCATCAGGGGGATCGATTTGAGCACAGATACGCAGTATTTT.

The chain recombines TRBV5-1 with TRBJ1-2, with 9 bases that match TRBD1. CDR1 and CDR2 from the germline V gene are SGHRS and YFSETQ. V shed 2 bases, J shed 2 bases, and the junction held 1 base outside the gene matches. The CDR3 contains 14 residues. The CDR3 here is CASSFGQGNYGYTF. DNA for the CDR3: TGCGCCAGCAGCTTCGGACAGGGGAACTATGGCTACACCTTC.

The V call is TRBV6-2 or TRBV6-3, the J call TRBJ2-6; the D gene is possibly TRBD2 (5 bases). The CDR3 totals 17 residues. Germline CDR1 reads MNHEY; CDR2 reads SVGEGT. V gave up 6 bases and J gave up 0 bases, with 15 bases separating them. CDR3 sequence reads: CASSPHRGNSGANVLTF. DNA of the CDR3: TGTGCCAGCAGCCCTCACCGGGGAAACTCTGGGGCCAACGTCCTGACTTTC.

V and J are TRBV29-1 and TRBJ1-2; perhaps TRBD1 as D (5 bases). The CDR3 covers 12 residues. Trimming shortened V by 3 bases and J by 6 bases, and 11 bases separated the two germline ends. Germline CDR1 and CDR2: SQVTM and ANQGSEA. The CDR3 is CSVERGGDGYTF. The CDR3 nucleotides read TGCAGCGTTGAGAGGGGAGGAGATGGCTACACCTTC.

The chain recombines TRBV6-2 or TRBV6-3 with TRBJ2-1, with 10 positions matching TRBD2. The junction had 11 bases not matched to a gene; V was cut back by 6 bases and J by 3 bases. The germline gives CDR1 MNHEY, CDR2 SVGEGT. The CDR3 spans 17 residues. The chain's CDR3 is CASSPGLAGDHYNEQFF. As DNA, the CDR3 is TGTGCCAGCAGCCCTGGGCTAGCGGGGGACCACTACAATGAGCAGTTCTTC.

The chain uses TRBV5-1 and TRBJ2-5, with 10 bases fitting TRBD2. This CDR3 spans 17 amino acids. Germline V gene data show CDR1 as SGHRS and CDR2 as YFSETQ. The V and J ends lost 4 bases and 5 bases, in that order; junction bases with no gene match: 14. CDR3 in DNA: TGCGCCAGCAGCGCGTCTAGCGGGGGCCTCGGTAGTGAGACCCAGTACTTC. As protein: CASSASSGGLGSETQYF.

The gene calls are TRBV30 and TRBJ1-2; a weak D match, TRBD1 (5 bases). Trimming cost V 4 bases and J 0 bases, with 12 bases left between them. The CDR3 length is 14 residues. CDR1 and CDR2 (germline): GTSNPN, SVGIG (reference sequence). For the CDR3, the DNA is TGTGCCTGGAAGCAGGGCGCTACTAACTATGGCTACACCTTC. It encodes CAWKQGATNYGYTF.

The V call is TRBV7-2, the J call TRBJ1-1; 10 bases line up with TRBD1. J was trimmed by 0 bases and V by 4 bases; bases with no gene match: 2. The germline V gene encodes CDR1 SGHTA and CDR2 FQGNSA. The CDR3 loop spans 15 amino acids. CDR3 protein: CASSWTGGLNTEAFF. Written as DNA, the CDR3 is TGTGCCAGCAGCTGGACAGGGGGACTGAACACTGAAGCTTTCTTT.

The V gene is TRBV11-3, the J gene TRBJ2-1, with unresolved D. V was pared by 2 bases and J by 2 bases, with 10 bases between. The CDR3 covers 15 residues. Germline values: CDR1 SGHNT, CDR2 YENEEA. The CDR3 is CASSLFPRTYNEQFF. The CDR3 DNA is TGTGCCAGCAGCTTATTCCCCAGAACCTACAATGAGCAGTTCTTC.